Listed below are T cell receptor beta chains from one sample, sequenced in a study of blood T cell repertoires in COVID-19. The assay was immunoSEQ multiplex PCR, and TCRdb's table has in-frame clones only and misses some. The sample carries 180,000 or so clones, 87% recorded once. Sequencing input: peripheral blood. The source is a middle-aged man with active or convalescent COVID-19. CDR3s include the opening cysteine and the closing phenylalanine or tryptophan. The D gene is left open where the match is weak. The size of a clone is reported for some rows only, either as once, few or many, or as a class for expanded clones.

d_gene: .; v_gene: TRBV5-1; abundance: .; j_gene: TRBJ2-1; CDR3aa: CASSSEDWNNEQFF; CDR3nt: TGCGCCAGCAGCTCCGAGGACTGGAACAATGAGCAGTTCTTC
d_gene: .; v_gene: TRBV19; abundance: .; j_gene: TRBJ2-1; CDR3aa: CASAPSRNEQFF; CDR3nt: TGTGCCAGTGCGCCCTCCCGCAATGAGCAGTTCTTC
d_gene: TRBD1; v_gene: TRBV25-1; abundance: .; j_gene: TRBJ1-4; CDR3aa: CASSGDRGEKLFF; CDR3nt: TGTGCCAGCAGTGGGGACAGGGGTGAAAAACTGTTTTTT
d_gene: .; v_gene: TRBV5-5; abundance: .; j_gene: TRBJ1-1; CDR3aa: CASSLGQTVNTEAFF; CDR3nt: TGTGCCAGCAGCTTAGGACAGACTGTGAACACTGAAGCTTTCTTT
d_gene: TRBD2; v_gene: TRBV5-1; abundance: .; j_gene: TRBJ2-7; CDR3aa: CASSVSGGISYEQYF; CDR3nt: TGCGCCAGCAGCGTGAGCGGGGGCATCTCCTACGAGCAGTACTTC
d_gene: .; v_gene: TRBV19; abundance: .; j_gene: TRBJ1-2; CDR3aa: CASTPLGGIGGGYTF; CDR3nt: TGTGCCAGTACCCCCCTAGGCGGGATTGGGGGTGGCTACACCTTC
d_gene: TRBD2; v_gene: TRBV3-1/TRBV3-2; abundance: .; j_gene: TRBJ2-4; CDR3aa: CASSQVTLAGGGIIQYF; CDR3nt: TGTGCCAGCAGCCAAGTAACACTAGCGGGGGGAGGTATCATTCAGTACTTC
d_gene: TRBD1; v_gene: TRBV12-5; abundance: .; j_gene: TRBJ1-2; CDR3aa: CASGSGQGYGYTF; CDR3nt: TGTGCTAGTGGCTCGGGACAGGGCTATGGCTACACCTTC
d_gene: TRBD1; v_gene: TRBV6-5; abundance: .; j_gene: TRBJ1-5; CDR3aa: CASSRDRDQPQHF; CDR3nt: TGTGCCAGCAGTCGGGACAGGGATCAGCCCCAGCATTTT
d_gene: .; v_gene: TRBV6-5; abundance: few; j_gene: TRBJ1-5; CDR3aa: CASSPDRPSNQPQHF; CDR3nt: TGTGCCAGCAGTCCGGACAGACCTAGCAATCAGCCCCAGCATTTT
d_gene: .; v_gene: TRBV28; abundance: .; j_gene: TRBJ1-1; CDR3aa: CASRIQGEAFF; CDR3nt: TGTGCCAGCAGGATACAGGGTGAAGCTTTCTTT
d_gene: TRBD1; v_gene: TRBV5-8; abundance: .; j_gene: TRBJ1-2; CDR3aa: CASSITGGHGYTF; CDR3nt: TGTGCCAGCAGCATCACAGGGGGCCATGGCTACACCTTC
d_gene: .; v_gene: TRBV7-9; abundance: few; j_gene: TRBJ1-2; CDR3aa: CASSLAIATIYGYTF; CDR3nt: TGTGCCAGCAGCTTAGCGATAGCCACCATCTATGGCTACACCTTC
d_gene: .; v_gene: TRBV7-5; abundance: .; j_gene: TRBJ1-2; CDR3aa: CARSPPGAGGYYGYTF; CDR3nt: TGTGCCAGAAGCCCCCCTGGGGCAGGGGGCTACTATGGCTACACCTTC
d_gene: .; v_gene: TRBV7-8; abundance: .; j_gene: TRBJ1-1; CDR3aa: CASCPAADTEAFF; CDR3nt: TGTGCCAGCTGCCCGGCGGCGGACACTGAAGCTTTCTTT
d_gene: .; v_gene: TRBV6-5; abundance: .; j_gene: TRBJ2-7; CDR3aa: CASSLRTGSYEQYF; CDR3nt: TGTGCCAGCAGTCTTCGGACGGGGTCCTACGAGCAGTACTTC
d_gene: .; v_gene: TRBV10-3; abundance: .; j_gene: TRBJ2-3; CDR3aa: CAISETTPSTDTQYF; CDR3nt: TGTGCCATCAGTGAGACTACCCCTAGCACAGATACGCAGTATTTT
d_gene: TRBD2; v_gene: TRBV5-1; abundance: few; j_gene: TRBJ2-2; CDR3aa: CASSLGSGVSGELFF; CDR3nt: TGCGCCAGCAGCTTGGGCAGCGGGGTGTCCGGGGAGCTGTTTTTT
d_gene: .; v_gene: TRBV7-9; abundance: .; j_gene: TRBJ2-1; CDR3aa: CASSLVTGVTSYNEQFF; CDR3nt: TGTGCCAGCAGCTTAGTGACGGGGGTCACGTCCTACAATGAGCAGTTCTTC
d_gene: TRBD1; v_gene: TRBV7-9; abundance: .; j_gene: TRBJ2-5; CDR3aa: CASRSWTGKETQYF; CDR3nt: TGTGCCAGCAGATCCTGGACAGGGAAAGAGACCCAGTACTTC
d_gene: TRBD1; v_gene: TRBV5-6; abundance: .; j_gene: TRBJ1-2; CDR3aa: CASSLTGQGVHGYTF; CDR3nt: TGTGCCAGCAGCTTGACCGGACAGGGAGTCCATGGCTACACCTTC
d_gene: .; v_gene: TRBV6-5; abundance: once; j_gene: TRBJ1-4; CDR3aa: CASRAPRGGHEKLFF; CDR3nt: TGTGCCAGCAGGGCACCTCGGGGTGGGCATGAAAAACTGTTTTTT
d_gene: TRBD1; v_gene: TRBV7-9; abundance: .; j_gene: TRBJ1-1; CDR3aa: CASSLDRGTEAFF; CDR3nt: TGTGCCAGCAGCTTAGACAGGGGCACTGAAGCTTTCTTT
d_gene: .; v_gene: TRBV20-1; abundance: .; j_gene: TRBJ2-5; CDR3aa: CSASQAETQYF; CDR3nt: TGCAGTGCTTCCCAGGCGGAGACCCAGTACTTC
d_gene: TRBD1; v_gene: TRBV10-3; abundance: .; j_gene: TRBJ2-1; CDR3aa: CAISQGESRPNEQFF; CDR3nt: TGTGCCATCAGCCAGGGGGAAAGCAGACCCAATGAGCAGTTCTTC
d_gene: .; v_gene: TRBV10-3; abundance: .; j_gene: TRBJ2-3; CDR3aa: CAIEIQGTDTQYF; CDR3nt: TGTGCCATCGAGATCCAGGGCACAGATACGCAGTATTTT
d_gene: .; v_gene: TRBV28; abundance: few; j_gene: TRBJ2-5; CDR3aa: CASSFIGRGNQETQYF; CDR3nt: TGTGCCAGCAGTTTTATTGGGCGGGGTAATCAAGAGACCCAGTACTTC
d_gene: TRBD1; v_gene: TRBV19; abundance: .; j_gene: TRBJ2-7; CDR3aa: CASSVRQGGWEQYF; CDR3nt: TGTGCCAGTAGTGTTCGACAGGGGGGTTGGGAGCAGTACTTC
d_gene: TRBD1; v_gene: TRBV30; abundance: .; j_gene: TRBJ1-2; CDR3aa: CAWSVGGTGASMRYNGYTF; CDR3nt: TGTGCCTGGAGTGTAGGTGGGACAGGGGCCTCCATGCGATATAATGGCTACACCTTC
d_gene: TRBD2; v_gene: TRBV5-1; abundance: .; j_gene: TRBJ2-3; CDR3aa: CASSATPTSGVVDTQYF; CDR3nt: TGCGCCAGCAGCGCCACACCGACTAGCGGGGTAGTAGATACGCAGTATTTT
d_gene: .; v_gene: TRBV24-1; abundance: .; j_gene: TRBJ2-2; CDR3aa: CATSEGPNTGELFF; CDR3nt: TGTGCCACCAGTGAGGGCCCGAACACCGGGGAGCTGTTTTTT
d_gene: .; v_gene: TRBV5-1; abundance: many; j_gene: TRBJ1-1; CDR3aa: CATQLGRNTEAFF; CDR3nt: TGCGCCACCCAATTGGGGAGGAACACTGAAGCTTTCTTT
d_gene: .; v_gene: TRBV30; abundance: .; j_gene: TRBJ1-1; CDR3aa: CAWSDEIRGGTEAFF; CDR3nt: TGTGCCTGGAGTGATGAAATCAGGGGCGGCACTGAAGCTTTCTTT
d_gene: .; v_gene: TRBV7-9; abundance: .; j_gene: TRBJ1-2; CDR3aa: CASTLQGLGGYTF; CDR3nt: TGTGCCAGCACCCTACAGGGTCTCGGAGGCTACACCTTC
d_gene: TRBD2; v_gene: TRBV9; abundance: .; j_gene: TRBJ2-3; CDR3aa: CASSTRLAFPPDTQYF; CDR3nt: TGTGCCAGCAGCACTCGACTAGCGTTTCCCCCAGATACGCAGTATTTT
d_gene: TRBD1; v_gene: TRBV5-1; abundance: .; j_gene: TRBJ2-7; CDR3aa: CASSLFPGQGIYEQYF; CDR3nt: TGCGCCAGCAGTTTATTCCCGGGACAGGGGATATACGAGCAGTACTTC
d_gene: .; v_gene: TRBV7-3; abundance: .; j_gene: TRBJ2-7; CDR3aa: CASSIRGGDEEQYF; CDR3nt: TGTGCCAGCTCGATCAGGGGAGGGGACGAGGAGCAGTACTTC
d_gene: TRBD1; v_gene: TRBV29-1; abundance: .; j_gene: TRBJ1-2; CDR3aa: CSGYTGQGLGGYTF; CDR3nt: TGCAGCGGCTATACCGGACAGGGCTTAGGCGGCTACACCTTC
d_gene: .; v_gene: TRBV5-5; abundance: .; j_gene: TRBJ2-3; CDR3aa: CASSPTASTDTQYF; CDR3nt: TGTGCCAGCAGCCCAACAGCCAGCACAGATACGCAGTATTTT
d_gene: .; v_gene: TRBV20-1; abundance: .; j_gene: TRBJ2-2; CDR3aa: CSASGGDGTGELFF; CDR3nt: TGCAGTGCTAGTGGCGGGGATGGCACCGGGGAGCTGTTTTTT
d_gene: .; v_gene: TRBV4-3; abundance: .; j_gene: TRBJ1-6; CDR3aa: CASSQRQAYNSPLHF; CDR3nt: TGCGCCAGCAGCCAGAGACAGGCTTATAATTCACCCCTCCACTTT
d_gene: .; v_gene: TRBV6-5; abundance: .; j_gene: TRBJ1-1; CDR3aa: CASNLRARTEAFF; CDR3nt: TGTGCCAGCAACTTACGAGCTAGGACTGAAGCTTTCTTT
d_gene: .; v_gene: TRBV7-2; abundance: .; j_gene: TRBJ2-7; CDR3aa: CASSLTRGSSYEQYF; CDR3nt: TGTGCCAGCAGCTTAACCCGGGGGAGCTCCTACGAGCAGTACTTC
d_gene: TRBD1; v_gene: TRBV2; abundance: .; j_gene: TRBJ1-2; CDR3aa: CASMGTGVYGYTF; CDR3nt: TGTGCCAGCATGGGGACAGGGGTCTATGGCTACACCTTC
d_gene: .; v_gene: TRBV7-2; abundance: .; j_gene: TRBJ1-2; CDR3aa: CASSLVRGGYTF; CDR3nt: TGTGCCAGCAGCTTAGTTAGGGGTGGCTACACCTTC
d_gene: TRBD1; v_gene: TRBV18; abundance: .; j_gene: TRBJ1-4; CDR3aa: CASSPGQGRTNEKLFF; CDR3nt: TGTGCCAGCTCACCGGGACAGGGACGAACTAATGAAAAACTGTTTTTT
d_gene: TRBD1; v_gene: TRBV9; abundance: .; j_gene: TRBJ1-2; CDR3aa: CASSVASGGSVYGYTF; CDR3nt: TGTGCCAGCAGCGTAGCGTCAGGGGGGTCTGTCTATGGCTACACCTTC
d_gene: TRBD1; v_gene: TRBV3-1/TRBV3-2; abundance: .; j_gene: TRBJ1-2; CDR3aa: CASSQEDRGYGYTF; CDR3nt: TGTGCCAGCAGCCAAGAGGACAGGGGGTATGGCTACACCTTC
d_gene: .; v_gene: TRBV5-1; abundance: .; j_gene: TRBJ1-6; CDR3aa: CASSLEGQNNSPLHF; CDR3nt: TGCGCCAGCAGCTTGGAAGGACAAAATAATTCACCCCTCCACTTT
d_gene: .; v_gene: TRBV7-8; abundance: .; j_gene: TRBJ1-4; CDR3aa: CASSLARLGGNEKLFF; CDR3nt: TGTGCCAGCAGCTTAGCGAGGTTGGGGGGAAATGAAAAACTGTTTTTT
d_gene: .; v_gene: TRBV28; abundance: .; j_gene: TRBJ1-1; CDR3aa: CASSLTQATEAFF; CDR3nt: TGTGCCAGCAGTTTAACGCAGGCCACTGAAGCTTTCTTT
d_gene: .; v_gene: TRBV6-5; abundance: .; j_gene: TRBJ1-2; CDR3aa: CASTQGLGGSGYTF; CDR3nt: TGTGCCAGCACCCAGGGATTGGGCGGTTCTGGCTACACCTTC
d_gene: .; v_gene: TRBV18; abundance: .; j_gene: TRBJ2-7; CDR3aa: CASSPRRDGEQYF; CDR3nt: TGTGCCAGCTCACCGAGGCGGGACGGCGAGCAGTACTTC
d_gene: TRBD2; v_gene: TRBV5-1; abundance: .; j_gene: TRBJ2-1; CDR3aa: CASSLGTSGYNEQFF; CDR3nt: TGCGCCAGCAGCTTGGGGACTAGCGGGTACAATGAGCAGTTCTTC